These 28 T cell receptor beta chains were all obtained from the same sample, sequenced in a study of blood T cell repertoires in COVID-19. This table comes from immunoSEQ multiplex PCR, and its TCRdb copy is limited to in-frame clones, with some not included. The table shows 180,000 or so clones, with around 79% occurring only once. Source material: peripheral blood. The receptors come from a man between 50 and 59 years old who had recovered from COVID-19.

This chain links TRBV2 with TRBJ2-1, with 7 bases aligning to TRBD2. The CDR3 is 16 amino acids. Losses at the gene ends were 3 bases for V and 9 bases for J; bases not matched to a gene: 14. Germline V gene data show CDR1 as SNHLY and CDR2 as FYNNEI. CDR3 DNA: TGTGCCAGCAGTGACCCTGCCCCCCCGCGGGAGATTGAGCAGTTCTTC. Its protein is CASSDPAPPREIEQFF.

J is TRBJ1-1 and V is TRBV12-5; TRBD1 agrees at 11 bases. After removal of 4 bases from V and 0 bases from J, the junction contained 4 bases not matched to a gene. The CDR3 has 16 amino acids. From germline, CDR1 is LGHNT and CDR2 FRNRAP. The CDR3 DNA reads TGTGCTAGTGGTTGGGGACAGGGGGAAGTGAACACTGAAGCTTTCTTT. Amino acids: CASGWGQGEVNTEAFF.

CDR3 sequence: CASSSASAEGYEQYF. CDR3 coding DNA: TGTGCCAGCAGCTCCGCCTCAGCGGAAGGATACGAGCAGTACTTC. The chain carries TRBV7-2 and TRBJ2-7; tentative D call: TRBD2 (5 bases). The germline V and J ends were trimmed by 4 bases and 4 bases, with 17 bases remaining between them. In germline, CDR1 is SGHTA, CDR2 FQGNSA. CDR3 length: 15 amino acids.

The chain combines TRBV27 with TRBJ2-2, with D maybe TRBD2 (6 bases). The length of the CDR3 is 15 residues. V dropped 1 base and J dropped 5 bases, with 11 bases sitting between them. Germline values: CDR1 MNHEY, CDR2 SMNVEV (reference sequence). In nucleotides, the CDR3 is TGTGCCAGCAGTTTATGGGGAGGACGAACCGGGGAGCTGTTTTTT. Protein product: CASSLWGGRTGELFF.

The chain joins TRBV12-5 to TRBJ1-2; TRBD1 agrees at 11 bases. The CDR3 totals 17 residues. Unmatched junction bases numbered 11, after V lost 1 base and J lost 7 bases. Germline V CDR1 and CDR2: LGHNT, FRNRAP. The CDR3 sequence is CASGLETTGQGALGYTF. CDR3 in DNA: TGTGCTAGTGGTTTGGAAACGACCGGACAGGGGGCGCTTGGCTACACCTTC.

This clone appeared a few times. This sample also contains other DNA sequences that code for the same CDR3. V is TRBV2 and J is TRBJ2-7; 7 nucleotides match TRBD1. The germline V gene encodes CDR1 SNHLY and CDR2 FYNNEI. The CDR3 extends over 15 amino acids. Unmatched junction bases numbered 8, after V lost 6 bases and J lost 0 bases. The CDR3 protein is CASRGDRAISYEQYF. DNA for the CDR3: TGTGCCAGCAGAGGCGACAGGGCTATCTCCTACGAGCAGTACTTC. Based on the CDR3 plus reference TRBV2 and TRBJ2-7, the full variable domain is EPEVTQTPSHQVTQMGQEVILRCVPISNHLYFYWYRQILGQKVEFLVSFYNNEISEKSEIFDDQFSVERPDGSNFTLKIRSTKLEDSAMYFCASRGDRAISYEQYFGPGTRLTVT.

The rearrangement uses TRBV7-2 and TRBJ1-1; 9 bases match TRBD1. This CDR3 contains 16 residues. V lost 5 bases, J lost 0 bases, and 7 bases stayed unmatched. In germline, CDR1 is SGHTA, CDR2 FQGNSA. The DNA for the CDR3 is TGTGCCAGCAGCCCCGGGACAGGGCTCATGAACACTGAAGCTTTCTTT. Protein: CASSPGTGLMNTEAFF.

The CDR3 region is CASTTTGFDYGYTF. The CDR3 DNA reads TGTGCCAGCACCACGACAGGGTTCGATTATGGCTACACCTTC. The chain employs TRBV6-5 and TRBJ1-2, with 7 bases matching TRBD1. Germline V gene lookup returns CDR1 MNHEY and CDR2 SVGAGI. Losses at the gene ends were 7 bases for V and 5 bases for J; bases not matched to a gene: 10. This CDR3 has 14 amino acids.

This chain joins TRBV30 and TRBJ2-5; D possibly corresponds to TRBD2 (6 bases). CDR1 and CDR2 from the germline V gene are GTSNPN and SVGIG (reference sequence). V was trimmed by 0 bases and J by 7 bases, leaving 18 bases between them. The CDR3 spans 15 residues. CDR3 DNA: TGTGCCTGGAGTGTACTCAGCGGGCGTCGAGGGACCCAGTACTTC. It is translated as CAWSVLSGRRGTQYF.

The J gene is TRBJ1-6, the V gene TRBV28; 9 bases align to TRBD1. The CDR3 has 16 amino acids. Trimming removed 2 bases from V and 10 bases from J; junction bases left unmatched: 9. Germline-derived CDR1 and CDR2 are MDHEN and SYDVKM. The CDR3 sequence: CASSLETGGSGSPLHF. The CDR3 DNA sequence: TGTGCCAGCAGTTTAGAAACAGGGGGCAGTGGGTCACCCCTCCACTTT.

The rearrangement joins TRBV4-3 to TRBJ2-3; the match to TRBD2 covers 11 bases. The trim removed 0 bases at V and 5 bases at J, leaving 13 bases unmatched. Germline CDR1 and CDR2: LGHNA and YSLEER. The CDR3 consists of 19 residues. The CDR3 coding sequence is TGCGCCAGCAGCCAAGAGAAACTAGCGGGGGCCCTCGGGATAGATACGCAGTATTTT. Translating it yields CASSQEKLAGALGIDTQYF.

The chain uses TRBV27 and TRBJ2-3; 8 bases are shared with TRBD2. The V gene end was trimmed by 4 bases and the J gene end by 5 bases; junction bases not matched to a gene: 11. Germline loops: CDR1 MNHEY, CDR2 SMNVEV (reference sequence). The CDR3 totals 16 residues. CDR3 amino acids: CASSSREAAPGDTQYF. The CDR3 nucleotides read TGTGCCAGCAGTTCGCGGGAGGCCGCTCCGGGAGATACGCAGTATTTT.

This chain links TRBV5-1 with TRBJ2-2; D is possibly TRBD1 (6 bases). The germline gives CDR1 SGHRS, CDR2 YFSETQ. The CDR3 sequence is 12 residues long. Trimming left V 2 bases short and J 14 bases short, with 13 bases between. This CDR3 is CASSLIGQTLFF. The CDR3, as DNA: TGCGCCAGCAGCTTAATAGGACAGACCCTGTTTTTT.

CDR3: CSVGKWTGSSGANVLTF. The CDR3 nucleotides are TGCAGCGTCGGAAAGTGGACAGGGAGCTCTGGGGCCAACGTCCTGACTTTC. The rearrangement links TRBV29-1 to TRBJ2-6; 8 bases are shared with TRBD1. Germline CDR1 reads SQVTM; CDR2 reads ANQGSEA. This CDR3 region has 17 residues. Losses at the gene ends were 6 bases for V and 0 bases for J; bases not matched to a gene: 10.

This chain connects TRBV6-6 to TRBJ2-5, with 9 bases aligning to TRBD1. CDR3 length: 14 amino acids. The V and J ends lost 3 bases and 9 bases, in that order; junction bases with no gene match: 8. The V gene's germline CDR1 is MNHNY and CDR2 SVGAGI (reference sequence). As DNA, the CDR3 is TGTGCCAGCAGTTATTACGACAGGGGGAAGGCCCAGTACTTC. Translated, it gives CASSYYDRGKAQYF.

The chain is built from TRBV19 and TRBJ2-2, with 11 bases aligning to TRBD2. V lost 5 bases, J lost 3 bases, and 17 bases stayed unmatched. This CDR3 contains 20 residues. The V gene's germline CDR1 is LNHDA and CDR2 SQIVND (reference sequence). The CDR3 coding sequence is TGTGCCAGTAGTTCAACATGGGGGCTACTAGCGGGAGTTCACACCGGGGAGCTGTTTTTT. Encoded protein: CASSSTWGLLAGVHTGELFF. The full variable domain, its missing parts supplied by reference TRBV19 and TRBJ2-2, is DGGITQSPKYLFRKEGQNVTLSCEQNLNHDAMYWYRQDPGQGLRLIYYSQIVNDFQKGDIAEGYSVSREKKESFPLTVTSAQKNPTAFYLCASSSTWGLLAGVHTGELFFGEGSRLTVL.

This clone was counted a single time. The CDR3 protein is CASSPGGTSESAEQFF. The CDR3 DNA is TGCGCCAGCAGCCCGGGCGGGACTAGCGAGTCGGCTGAGCAGTTCTTC. V gene TRBV5-1 combines with J gene TRBJ2-1; 10 nucleotides line up with TRBD2. Trimming removed 4 bases from V and 9 bases from J; junction bases left unmatched: 13. Germline CDR1 and CDR2: SGHRS and YFSETQ. The CDR3 is made up of 16 amino acids.

CDR3 nucleotides: TGCGCCAGCAGCGTCGGGACAGACCAAAACTATGGCTACACCTTC. It is translated as CASSVGTDQNYGYTF. J is TRBJ1-2 and V is TRBV5-1, with 7 bases matching TRBD1. This CDR3 has 15 residues. V was pared by 4 bases and J by 2 bases, with 8 bases of the junction left unmatched. CDR1 and CDR2 (germline): SGHRS, YFSETQ.

This sequence joins TRBV24-1 and TRBJ1-1; 7 bases match TRBD1. Germline assignment: CDR1 KGHDR and CDR2 SFDVKD. This CDR3 contains 16 residues. Unmatched junction bases numbered 11, after V lost 7 bases and J lost 1 base. Written as DNA, the CDR3 is TGTGCCACCAGCCTGACAGGGACTCAAGGGAACACTGAAGCTTTCTTT. As protein: CATSLTGTQGNTEAFF.

The chain employs TRBV30 and TRBJ2-7; 7 bases match TRBD2. V was pared by 5 bases and J by 6 bases, with 13 bases of the junction left unmatched. Germline V gene sequence: CDR1 GTSNPN, CDR2 SVGIG (reference sequence). The CDR3 is 14 residues long. CDR3 sequence: CAWGRDFTAAEQYF. The CDR3 DNA reads as TGTGCCTGGGGGAGGGACTTCACTGCGGCCGAGCAGTACTTC. Combining the CDR3 with reference TRBV30 and TRBJ2-7 gives the whole variable domain SQTIHQWPATLVQPVGSPLSLECTVEGTSNPNLYWYRQAAGRGLQLLFYSVGIGQISSEVPQNLSASRPQDRQFILSSKKLLLSDSGFYLCAWGRDFTAAEQYFGPGTRLTVT.

This chain joins TRBV7-3 and TRBJ2-3; 8 nucleotides align to TRBD2. V lost 3 bases to trimming and J lost 3 bases; unmatched junction nucleotides: 5. CDR1 is SGHTA, CDR2 FQGTGA, per germline. The CDR3 is 15 amino acids. CDR3 protein: CASSFSGGITDTQYF. DNA for the CDR3: TGTGCCAGCAGCTTTTCGGGAGGGATTACAGATACGCAGTATTTT.

The chain uses TRBV7-2 and TRBJ1-1, with D perhaps TRBD1 (6 bases). This CDR3 spans 18 amino acids. Germline CDR1 reads SGHTA; CDR2 reads FQGNSA. With 1 base removed from V and 1 base from J, the gap between germline ends came to 19 bases. The CDR3 region is CASSLGLGRGRENTEAFF. The CDR3 DNA reads TGTGCCAGCAGCTTAGGTCTAGGTAGGGGGAGGGAGAACACTGAAGCTTTCTTT.

The chain couples TRBV6-2 or TRBV6-3 to TRBJ2-6, with TRBD1 identical over 7 bases. Germline values: CDR1 MNHEY, CDR2 SVGEGT. V shed 4 bases, J shed 1 base, and the junction held 10 bases outside the gene matches. This CDR3 is built from 18 residues. In DNA, the CDR3 is TGTGCCAGCAGTTTTCGGGCAGGGGGTAGGTCTGGGGCCAACGTCCTGACTTTC. Residues: CASSFRAGGRSGANVLTF.

The V call is TRBV4-1, the J call TRBJ1-2; TRBD1 might be the D (5 bases). Germline CDR1 MGHRA, CDR2 YSYEKL. V was trimmed by 3 bases and J by 4 bases, leaving 24 bases between them. This CDR3 spans 18 amino acids. The CDR3 DNA follows: TGCGCCAGCAGCCAGGCAACTCCGGGACCCATCGGGGGCTATGGCTACACCTTC. Amino acids: CASSQATPGPIGGYGYTF.

V gene TRBV7-9 combines with J gene TRBJ2-1; D is perhaps TRBD1 (6 bases). The CDR3 loop spans 19 amino acids. The V gene lost 5 bases and the J gene lost 0 bases, with 23 bases spanning the gap. Germline assignment: CDR1 SEHNR and CDR2 FQNEAQ (reference sequence). CDR3 in amino acids: CASSLLQGGKTSSYNEQFF. The CDR3 DNA reads as TGTGCCAGCAGCCTCTTACAAGGGGGAAAAACCTCCTCCTACAATGAGCAGTTCTTC.

The rearrangement links TRBV10-3 to TRBJ2-2, with 8 positions matching TRBD1. This CDR3 contains 15 residues. Per the germline V gene, CDR1 is ENHRY and CDR2 is SYGVKD. Losses at the gene ends were 2 bases for V and 6 bases for J; bases not matched to a gene: 5. The CDR3 sequence is CAISETGGVSGELFF. The CDR3 nucleotides are TGTGCCATCAGTGAGACAGGGGGAGTCTCCGGGGAGCTGTTTTTT.

This clone was seen only once. The chain carries TRBV11-2 and TRBJ2-7, with 10 bases lining up with TRBD2. Per germline, CDR1 SGHAT and CDR2 FQNNGV. The CDR3 sequence is 15 residues long. The V segment lost 4 bases and the J segment 2 bases; nucleotides outside the gene matches: 5. The CDR3 spells CASSSTSGTTYEQYF. CDR3 sequence (DNA): TGTGCCAGCAGCTCTACTAGCGGGACCACCTACGAGCAGTACTTC.

This chain uses TRBV4-3 with TRBJ2-7; TRBD2 matches at 7 bases. V lost 0 bases, J lost 2 bases, and 7 bases stayed unmatched. Germline V gene data show CDR1 as LGHNA and CDR2 as YSLEER. This CDR3 has 16 amino acids. The CDR3 loop reads CASSQDSASGTYEQYF. The DNA for the CDR3 is TGCGCCAGCAGCCAAGATTCGGCTAGCGGAACCTACGAGCAGTACTTC.